The rows below give T cell receptor beta chains drawn from one sample of a study of regulatory T cells in long-lasting Graves disease. TCRdb re-called the multiplex PCR reads with MiXCR, one entry per CDR3 protein. The sample holds a few hundred thousand distinct CDR3 sequences; about a quarter are singletons and the top ten take around 24%. Source: peripheral blood mononuclear cells (PBMCs), taken when the disease was refractory, from a patient treated with antithyroid drugs. The receptors derive from a female donor with Graves disease. CDR3s include the opening cysteine and the closing phenylalanine or tryptophan.

cdr3_aa j_call v_call
CASSWGGYYEQYF TRBJ2-7 TRBV6-1
CATTKAGATYEQYF TRBJ2-7 TRBV19
CASRSTGGDGYTF TRBJ1-2 TRBV28
CASSLGEIYRGYEQYF TRBJ2-7 TRBV5-1
CASSGEYGNTIYF TRBJ1-3 TRBV2
CASTPLMNTEAFF TRBJ1-1 TRBV9
CATSRGRGQNQETQYF TRBJ2-5 TRBV15
CASSLRPGELFF TRBJ2-2 TRBV5-1
CASSFSGGTDTQYF TRBJ2-3 TRBV7-2
CSAKGLRLYEQYF TRBJ2-7 TRBV20-1
CASGKRNSYEQYF TRBJ2-7 TRBV2
CSVEDWGGENIQYF TRBJ2-4 TRBV29-1
CASSINRLPNTEAFF TRBJ1-1 TRBV7-6
CASNGFGGGELFF TRBJ2-2 TRBV9
CASSFSWGESPQHF TRBJ1-5 TRBV7-9
CASSWEYTGELFF TRBJ2-2 TRBV11-1
CASSQEIVGRETQYF TRBJ2-5 TRBV3-1
CANSFSTDTQYF TRBJ2-3 TRBV28
CASLSGISNQPQHF TRBJ1-5 TRBV28
CASSMTGDSYEQYF TRBJ2-7 TRBV6-1
CAITLERTGGNTGELFF TRBJ2-2 TRBV10-3
CASSSSGSTGSGYTF TRBJ1-2 TRBV6-2/TRBV6-3
CAWQVNTEAFF TRBJ1-1 TRBV30
CASSYSPRLAGNTGELFF TRBJ2-2 TRBV5-1